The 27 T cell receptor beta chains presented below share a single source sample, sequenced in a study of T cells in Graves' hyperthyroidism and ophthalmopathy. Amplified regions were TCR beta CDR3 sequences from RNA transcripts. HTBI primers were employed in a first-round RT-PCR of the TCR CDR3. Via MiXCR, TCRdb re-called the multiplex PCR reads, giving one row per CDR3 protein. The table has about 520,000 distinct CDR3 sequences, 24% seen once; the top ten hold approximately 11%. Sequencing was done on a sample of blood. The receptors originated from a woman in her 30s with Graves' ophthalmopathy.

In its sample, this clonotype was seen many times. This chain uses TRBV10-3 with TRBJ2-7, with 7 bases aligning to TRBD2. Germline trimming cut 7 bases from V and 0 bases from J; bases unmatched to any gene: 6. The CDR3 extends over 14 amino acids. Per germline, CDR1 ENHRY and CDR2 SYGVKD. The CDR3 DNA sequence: TGTGCCATCAATCCGGGGGGTAGCTCCTACGAGCAGTACTTC. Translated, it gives CAINPGGSSYEQYF.

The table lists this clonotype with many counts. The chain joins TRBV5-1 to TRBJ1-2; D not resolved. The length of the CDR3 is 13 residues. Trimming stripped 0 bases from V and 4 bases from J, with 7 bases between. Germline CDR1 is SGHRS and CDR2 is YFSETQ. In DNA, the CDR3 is TGCGCCAGCAGCTTGGGACTCCTCTATGGCTACACCTTC. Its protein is CASSLGLLYGYTF.

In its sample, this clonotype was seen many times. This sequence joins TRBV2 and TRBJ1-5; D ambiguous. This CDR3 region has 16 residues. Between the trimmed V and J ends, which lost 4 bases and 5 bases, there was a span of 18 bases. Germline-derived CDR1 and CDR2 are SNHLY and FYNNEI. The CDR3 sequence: CASSGEKHGSHQPQHF. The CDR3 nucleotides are TGTGCCAGCAGTGGCGAGAAACACGGATCGCATCAGCCCCAGCATTTT.

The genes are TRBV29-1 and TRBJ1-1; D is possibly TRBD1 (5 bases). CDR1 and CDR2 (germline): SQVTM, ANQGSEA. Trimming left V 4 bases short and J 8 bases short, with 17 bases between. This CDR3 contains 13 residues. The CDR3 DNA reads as TGCAGCGTTGCAGGCCCTGGGGGAAAGGAAGCTTTCTTT. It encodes CSVAGPGGKEAFF.

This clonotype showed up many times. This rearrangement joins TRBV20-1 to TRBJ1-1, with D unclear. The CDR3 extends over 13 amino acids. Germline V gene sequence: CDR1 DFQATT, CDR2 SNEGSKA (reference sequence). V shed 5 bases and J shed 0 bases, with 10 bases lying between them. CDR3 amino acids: CSAREDLNTEAFF. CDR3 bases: TGCAGTGCTCGTGAGGATTTGAACACTGAAGCTTTCTTT.

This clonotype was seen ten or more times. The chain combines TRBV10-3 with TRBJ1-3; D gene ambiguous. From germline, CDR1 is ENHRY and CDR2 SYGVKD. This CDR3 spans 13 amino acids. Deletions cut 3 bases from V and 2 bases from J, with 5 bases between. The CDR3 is CAISDSTGNTIYF. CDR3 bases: TGTGCCATCAGTGACAGTACTGGAAACACCATATATTTT.

The CDR3 sequence is CSAPIAGGLQETQYF. The CDR3 nucleotides are TGCAGTGCTCCAATAGCGGGGGGGCTCCAAGAGACCCAGTACTTC. J is TRBJ2-5 and V is TRBV20-1; 11 nucleotides match TRBD2. This CDR3 region has 15 residues. Losses at the gene ends were 5 bases for V and 1 base for J; bases not matched to a gene: 6. The germline CDR1 and CDR2 sequences are DFQATT and SNEGSKA (reference sequence).

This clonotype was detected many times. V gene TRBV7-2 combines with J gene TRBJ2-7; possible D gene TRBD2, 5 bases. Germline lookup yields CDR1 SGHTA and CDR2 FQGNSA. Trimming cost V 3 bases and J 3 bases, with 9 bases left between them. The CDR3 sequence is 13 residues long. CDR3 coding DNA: TGTGCCAGCAGCTTCGGTGCGGGCTACGAGCAGTACTTC. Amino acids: CASSFGAGYEQYF.

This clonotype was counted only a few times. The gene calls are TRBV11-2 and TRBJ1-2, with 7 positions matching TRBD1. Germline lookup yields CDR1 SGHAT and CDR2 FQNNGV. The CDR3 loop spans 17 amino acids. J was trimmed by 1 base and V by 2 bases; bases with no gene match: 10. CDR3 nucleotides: TGTGCCAGCAGCTTAAGTTTGGGGGACAGCTTTAACTATGGCTACACCTTC. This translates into CASSLSLGDSFNYGYTF.

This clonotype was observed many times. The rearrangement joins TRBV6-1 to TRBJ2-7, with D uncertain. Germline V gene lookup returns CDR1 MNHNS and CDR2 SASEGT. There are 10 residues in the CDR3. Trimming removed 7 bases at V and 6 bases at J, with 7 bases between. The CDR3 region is CASTQPEQYF. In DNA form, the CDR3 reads TGTGCCAGCACCCAGCCCGAGCAGTACTTC.

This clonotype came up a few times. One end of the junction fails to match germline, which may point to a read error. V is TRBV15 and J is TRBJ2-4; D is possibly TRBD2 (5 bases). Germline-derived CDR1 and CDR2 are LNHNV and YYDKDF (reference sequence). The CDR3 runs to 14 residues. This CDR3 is CATSDPRGKNIKYF. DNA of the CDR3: TGTGCCACCAGCGACCCCCGGGGAAAAAACATTAAGTACTTC.

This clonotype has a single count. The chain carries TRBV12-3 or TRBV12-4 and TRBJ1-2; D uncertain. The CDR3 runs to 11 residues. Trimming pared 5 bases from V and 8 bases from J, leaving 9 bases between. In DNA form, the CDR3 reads TGTGCCAGCAGTAACTTTTGGGGCTACACCTTC. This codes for CASSNFWGYTF.

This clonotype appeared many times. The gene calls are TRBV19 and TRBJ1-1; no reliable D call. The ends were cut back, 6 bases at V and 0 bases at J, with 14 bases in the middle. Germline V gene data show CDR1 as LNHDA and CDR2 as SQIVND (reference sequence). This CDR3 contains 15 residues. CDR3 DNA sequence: TGTGCCAGTAGGGAACAATCAGGCATGAACACTGAAGCTTTCTTT. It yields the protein CASREQSGMNTEAFF.

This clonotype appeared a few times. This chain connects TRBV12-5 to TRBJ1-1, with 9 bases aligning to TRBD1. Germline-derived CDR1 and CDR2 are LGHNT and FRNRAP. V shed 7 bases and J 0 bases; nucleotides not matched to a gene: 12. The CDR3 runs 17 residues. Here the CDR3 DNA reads TGTGCTAGTGCCGCTGGCGTTTGGGACAGGGTGAACACTGAAGCTTTCTTT. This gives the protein CASAAGVWDRVNTEAFF.

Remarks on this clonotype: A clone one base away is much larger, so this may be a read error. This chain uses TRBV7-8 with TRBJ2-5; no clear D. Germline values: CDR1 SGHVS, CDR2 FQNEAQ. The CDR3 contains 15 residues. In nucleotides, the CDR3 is TGTGCCAGCAGCTCGGCTTGGGGTTTCACAGAGGCCCAGTACTTC. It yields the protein CASSSAWGFTEAQYF.

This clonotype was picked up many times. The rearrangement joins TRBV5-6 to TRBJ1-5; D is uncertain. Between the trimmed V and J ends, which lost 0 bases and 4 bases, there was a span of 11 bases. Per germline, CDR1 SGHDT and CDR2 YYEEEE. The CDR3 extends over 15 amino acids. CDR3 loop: CASSLGQLLNQPQHF. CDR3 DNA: TGTGCCAGCAGCTTGGGCCAGTTGCTGAATCAGCCCCAGCATTTT.

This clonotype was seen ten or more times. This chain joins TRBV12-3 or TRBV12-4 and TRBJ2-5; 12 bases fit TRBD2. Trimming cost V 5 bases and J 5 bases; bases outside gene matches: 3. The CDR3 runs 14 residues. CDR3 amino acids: CASSKTSGGETQYF. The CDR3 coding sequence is TGTGCCAGCAGTAAGACTAGCGGGGGCGAGACCCAGTACTTC.

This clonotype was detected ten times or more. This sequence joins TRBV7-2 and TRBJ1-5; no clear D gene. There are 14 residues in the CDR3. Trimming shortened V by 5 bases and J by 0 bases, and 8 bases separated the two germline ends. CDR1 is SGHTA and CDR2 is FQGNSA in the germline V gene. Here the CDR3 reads CASSPPASNQPQHF. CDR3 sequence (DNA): TGTGCCAGCAGCCCTCCCGCTAGCAATCAGCCCCAGCATTTT.

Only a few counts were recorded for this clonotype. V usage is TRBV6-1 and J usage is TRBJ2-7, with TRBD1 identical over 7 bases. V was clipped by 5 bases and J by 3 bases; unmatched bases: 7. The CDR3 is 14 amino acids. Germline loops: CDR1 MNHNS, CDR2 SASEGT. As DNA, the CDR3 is TGTGCCAGCAGTCAAACAGGGGCGGTCTACGAGCAGTACTTC. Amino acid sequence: CASSQTGAVYEQYF.

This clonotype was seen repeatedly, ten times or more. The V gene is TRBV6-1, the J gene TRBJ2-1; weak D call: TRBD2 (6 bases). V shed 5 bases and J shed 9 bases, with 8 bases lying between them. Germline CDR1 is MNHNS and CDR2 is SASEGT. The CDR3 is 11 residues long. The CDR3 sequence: CASSWRGEQFF. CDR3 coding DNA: TGTGCCAGCAGTTGGAGGGGTGAGCAGTTCTTC.

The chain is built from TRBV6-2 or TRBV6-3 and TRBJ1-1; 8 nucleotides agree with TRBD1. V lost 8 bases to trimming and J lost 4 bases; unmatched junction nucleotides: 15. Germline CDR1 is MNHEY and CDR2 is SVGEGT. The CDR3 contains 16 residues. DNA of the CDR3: TGTGCCAGCCTTCCGACAAGGGGGACAGGAGGCACTGAAGCTTTCTTT. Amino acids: CASLPTRGTGGTEAFF.

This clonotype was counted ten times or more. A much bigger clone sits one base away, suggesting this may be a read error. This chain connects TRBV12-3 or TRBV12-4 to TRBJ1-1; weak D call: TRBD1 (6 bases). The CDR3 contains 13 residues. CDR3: CASSSSTGLEASF. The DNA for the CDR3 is TGTGCCAGCAGTTCCAGTACAGGGTTGGAAGCTTCCTTT.

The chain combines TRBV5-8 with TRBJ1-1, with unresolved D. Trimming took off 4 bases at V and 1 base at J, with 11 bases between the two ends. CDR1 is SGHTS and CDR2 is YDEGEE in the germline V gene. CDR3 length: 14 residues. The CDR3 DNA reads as TGTGCCAGCAGCCCCACCTGGGAGAACACTGAAGCTTTCTTT. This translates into CASSPTWENTEAFF.

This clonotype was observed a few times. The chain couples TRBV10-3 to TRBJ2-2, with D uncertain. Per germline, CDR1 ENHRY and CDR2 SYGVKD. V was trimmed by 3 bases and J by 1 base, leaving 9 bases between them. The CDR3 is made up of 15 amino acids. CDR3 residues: CAISDGRKNTGELFF. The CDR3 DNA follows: TGTGCCATCAGTGATGGAAGGAAGAACACCGGGGAGCTGTTTTTT.

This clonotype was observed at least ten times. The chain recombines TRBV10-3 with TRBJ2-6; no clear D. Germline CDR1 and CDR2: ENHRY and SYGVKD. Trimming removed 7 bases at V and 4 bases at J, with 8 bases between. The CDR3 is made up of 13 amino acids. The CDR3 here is CAIKVSGANVLTF. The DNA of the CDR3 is TGTGCCATCAAGGTCTCAGGGGCCAACGTCCTGACTTTC.

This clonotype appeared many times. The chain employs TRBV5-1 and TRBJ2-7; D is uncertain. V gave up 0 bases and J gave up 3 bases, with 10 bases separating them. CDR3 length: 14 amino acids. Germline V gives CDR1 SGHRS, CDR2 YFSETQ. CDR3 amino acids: CASSLGMPYYEQYF. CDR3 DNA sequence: TGCGCCAGCAGCTTGGGAATGCCCTACTACGAGCAGTACTTC.

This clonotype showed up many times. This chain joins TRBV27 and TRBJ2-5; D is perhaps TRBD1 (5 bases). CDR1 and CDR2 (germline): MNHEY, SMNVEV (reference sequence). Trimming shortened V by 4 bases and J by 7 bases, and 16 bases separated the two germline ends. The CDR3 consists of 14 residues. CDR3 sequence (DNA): TGTGCCAGCAGTTCTGGACATGCCATAGGGACCCAGTACTTC. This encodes CASSSGHAIGTQYF.